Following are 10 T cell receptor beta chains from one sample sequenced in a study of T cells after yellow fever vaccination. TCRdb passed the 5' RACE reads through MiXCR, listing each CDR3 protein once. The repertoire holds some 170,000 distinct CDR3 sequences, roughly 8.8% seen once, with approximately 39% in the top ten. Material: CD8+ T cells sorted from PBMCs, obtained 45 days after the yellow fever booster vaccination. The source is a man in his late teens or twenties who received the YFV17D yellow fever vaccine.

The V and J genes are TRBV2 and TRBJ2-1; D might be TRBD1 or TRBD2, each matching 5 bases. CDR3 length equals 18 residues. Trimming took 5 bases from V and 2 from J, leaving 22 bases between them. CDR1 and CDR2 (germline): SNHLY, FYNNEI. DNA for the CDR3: TGTGCCAGCAGTCTCTTGGCGGCCCGACCGGGGCCCTACAATGAGCAGTTCTTC. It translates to CASSLLAARPGPYNEQFF.

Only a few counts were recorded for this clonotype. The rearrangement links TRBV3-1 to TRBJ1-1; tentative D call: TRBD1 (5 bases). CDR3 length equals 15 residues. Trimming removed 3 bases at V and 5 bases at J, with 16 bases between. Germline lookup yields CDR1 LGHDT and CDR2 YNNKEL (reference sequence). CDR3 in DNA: TGTGCCAGCAGCCACCCAGAAGGGGTTCGGACTGAAGCTTTCTTT. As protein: CASSHPEGVRTEAFF.

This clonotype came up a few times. The DNA for the CDR3 is TGTGCCAGCAGCCAAGATGCCCGGACAGGCCTGGACACCGGGGAGCTGTTTTTT. This sequence encodes CASSQDARTGLDTGELFF. The chain uses TRBV3-1 and TRBJ2-2; TRBD1 matches at 7 bases. Germline V lookup: CDR1 LGHDT, CDR2 YNNKEL (reference sequence). Unmatched junction bases numbered 10, after V lost 0 bases and J lost 3 bases. This CDR3 is built from 18 residues. Full variable domain (rest looked up from reference TRBV3-1 and TRBJ2-2): DTAVSQTPKYLVTQMGNDKSIKCEQNLGHDTMYWYKQDSKKFLKIMFSYNNKELIINETVPNRFSPKSPDKAHLNLHINSLELGDSAVYFCASSQDARTGLDTGELFFGEGSRLTVL.

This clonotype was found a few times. CDR3 residues: CAIRSGTGATEAFF. In nucleotides, the CDR3 is TGTGCCATCAGATCCGGGACAGGGGCAACTGAAGCTTTCTTT. This chain joins TRBV10-3 and TRBJ1-1, with 10 bases fitting TRBD1. The V gene's germline CDR1 is ENHRY and CDR2 SYGVKD. Trimming took 6 bases from V and 5 from J; bases not matched to a gene: 6. This CDR3 is 14 amino acids long.

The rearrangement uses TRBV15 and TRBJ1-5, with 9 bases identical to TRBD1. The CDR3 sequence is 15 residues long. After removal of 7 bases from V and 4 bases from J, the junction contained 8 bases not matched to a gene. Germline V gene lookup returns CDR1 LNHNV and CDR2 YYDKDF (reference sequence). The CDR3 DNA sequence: TGTGCCACCATGGGTACTGGACAGGGGAATCAGCCCCAGCATTTT. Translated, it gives CATMGTGQGNQPQHF.

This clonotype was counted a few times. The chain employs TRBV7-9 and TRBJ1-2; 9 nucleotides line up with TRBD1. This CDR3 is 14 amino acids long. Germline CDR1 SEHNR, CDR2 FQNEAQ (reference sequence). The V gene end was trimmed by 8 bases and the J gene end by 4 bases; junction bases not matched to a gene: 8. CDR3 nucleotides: TGTGCCAGCGGACCCGGGACAGGGTTCTATGGCTACACCTTC. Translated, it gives CASGPGTGFYGYTF.

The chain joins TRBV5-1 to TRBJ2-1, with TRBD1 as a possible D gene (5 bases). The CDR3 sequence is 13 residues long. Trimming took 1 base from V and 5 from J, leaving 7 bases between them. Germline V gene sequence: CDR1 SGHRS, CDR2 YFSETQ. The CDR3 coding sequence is TGCGCCAGCAGCTTGCCAGGGAACAATGAGCAGTTCTTC. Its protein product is CASSLPGNNEQFF.

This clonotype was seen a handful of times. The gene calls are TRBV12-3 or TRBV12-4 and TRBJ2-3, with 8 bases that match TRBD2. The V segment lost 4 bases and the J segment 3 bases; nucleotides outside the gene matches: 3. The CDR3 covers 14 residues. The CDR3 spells CASSYLAGTDTQYF. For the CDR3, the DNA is TGTGCCAGCAGTTATTTAGCGGGGACAGATACGCAGTATTTT.

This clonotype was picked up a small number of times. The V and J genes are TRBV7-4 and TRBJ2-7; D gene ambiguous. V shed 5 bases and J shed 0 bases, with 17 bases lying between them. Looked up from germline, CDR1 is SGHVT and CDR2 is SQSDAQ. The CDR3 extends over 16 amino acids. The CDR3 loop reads CASSTRHVSSSYEQYF. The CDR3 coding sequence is TGTGCCAGCAGCACCCGACACGTCTCGAGCTCCTACGAGCAGTACTTC. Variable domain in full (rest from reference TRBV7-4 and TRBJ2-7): GAGVSQSPRYKVAKRGRDVALRCDSISGHVTLYWYRQTLGQGSEVLTYSQSDAQRDKSGRPSGRFSAERPERSVSTLKIQRTEQGDSAVYLCASSTRHVSSSYEQYFGPGTRLTVT.

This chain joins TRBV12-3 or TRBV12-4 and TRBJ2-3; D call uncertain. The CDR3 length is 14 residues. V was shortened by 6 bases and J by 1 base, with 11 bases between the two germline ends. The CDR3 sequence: CASSLVQGTDTQYF. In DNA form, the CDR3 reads TGTGCCAGCAGCCTAGTCCAAGGCACAGATACGCAGTATTTT.